The 7 T cell receptor beta chains given below trace back to one sample, sequenced in a study of T-cell reconstitution after alpha-beta-depleted transplantation in children. The authors prepared the TCRbeta library with unique molecular identifiers. TCRdb processed the PCR reads anew with MiXCR; each CDR3 protein has one entry. The sample records around 120,000 distinct CDR3 sequences, 20% to 25% being singletons. The sequenced sample was PBMCs, mostly from graft donor cells, obtained 180 days after TCRalphabeta/CD19-depleted stem cell transplant. The receptors here all came from a male patient aged 2 to 10 who had a stem cell transplant for chronic granulomatous disease, so the T cells may come from the graft donor.

The V call is TRBV7-2, the J call TRBJ2-3; 9 bases match TRBD1. CDR1 is SGHTA and CDR2 is FQGNSA in the germline V gene. The trim removed 5 bases at V and 10 bases at J, leaving 4 bases unmatched. This CDR3 contains 12 residues. CDR3 sequence: CASSPRDRAQYF. The CDR3, as DNA: TGTGCCAGCAGCCCCCGGGACAGGGCGCAGTATTTT. Full variable domain (outside the CDR3, taken from reference TRBV7-2 and TRBJ2-3): GAGVSQSPSNKVTEKGKDVELRCDPISGHTALYWYRQSLGQGLEFLIYFQGNSAPDKSGLPSDRFSAERTGGSVSTLTIQRTQQEDSAVYLCASSPRDRAQYFGPGTRLTVL.

This clonotype was counted many times. The rearrangement joins TRBV20-1 to TRBJ2-7, with D possibly being TRBD1 or TRBD2 (5 bases each). V was clipped by 5 bases and J by 6 bases, with 11 bases between them. Germline V gene lookup returns CDR1 DFQATT and CDR2 SNEGSKA (reference sequence). This CDR3 is 11 amino acids long. The CDR3 DNA is TGCAGTGCTTACTACGGGACCGAGCAGTACTTC. Protein product: CSAYYGTEQYF.

This clonotype was seen many times. The chain uses TRBV20-1 and TRBJ2-2, with D perhaps given as TRBD1 or TRBD2 (5 bases each). V lost 6 bases and J lost 2, with 13 bases in between. Germline-derived CDR1 and CDR2 are DFQATT and SNEGSKA (reference sequence). This CDR3 has 14 residues. The CDR3 protein is CSAIPRDNTGELFF. The CDR3 DNA sequence: TGCAGTGCAATACCCCGGGACAACACCGGGGAGCTGTTTTTT.

This clonotype occurred many times. This rearrangement joins TRBV6-1 to TRBJ2-2; TRBD1 matches at 10 bases. Germline loops: CDR1 MNHNS, CDR2 SASEGT. V was clipped by 7 bases and J by 4 bases; unmatched bases: 6. The CDR3 runs 15 residues. CDR3 DNA: TGTGCCAGCACCCGACAGGGGGCTGGCACCGGGGAGCTGTTTTTT. Its translation: CASTRQGAGTGELFF.

The rearrangement uses TRBV7-2 and TRBJ2-1; no reliable D call. The CDR3 has 14 amino acids. Per germline, CDR1 SGHTA and CDR2 FQGNSA. Trimming cost V 3 bases and J 4 bases, with 10 bases left between them. The CDR3 spells CASSFRTSYNEQFF. DNA for the CDR3: TGTGCCAGCAGCTTTCGGACGTCATACAATGAGCAGTTCTTC.

At least ten counts were recorded for this clonotype. This rearrangement joins TRBV7-2 to TRBJ2-1; D not certain. The CDR3 is 14 amino acids. Trimming left V 5 bases short and J 4 bases short, with 12 bases between. Germline V gives CDR1 SGHTA, CDR2 FQGNSA. The CDR3 protein is CASSPRPQYNEQFF. The CDR3 bases are TGTGCCAGCAGCCCCCGTCCGCAATACAATGAGCAGTTCTTC.

This clonotype came up a few times. The chain has TRBV27 and TRBJ2-4; D is unclear. Germline lookup yields CDR1 MNHEY and CDR2 SMNVEV (reference sequence). The CDR3 contains 11 residues. With 8 bases removed from V and 6 bases from J, the gap between germline ends came to 8 bases. CDR3 sequence: CASHSGNIQYF. In DNA, the CDR3 is TGTGCCAGCCATTCGGGAAACATTCAGTACTTC.